This section outlines one T cell receptor beta chain sequence together with its context. Template material for amplifying TCR beta CDR3 regions consisted of RNA transcripts. TCR CDR3 underwent first-round RT-PCR with the HTBI primer set. MiXCR was run by TCRdb on the multiplex PCR reads, yielding one entry per CDR3 protein. The sample contains around 520,000 distinct CDR3 sequences, 13% to 15% of which appear only once. PBMCs stemmed from 10 ml fresh peripheral blood. The source of the sample is a study of T cells in Graves' hyperthyroidism and ophthalmopathy. There are 13 residues in the CDR3. The V gene end was trimmed by 6 bases and the J gene end by 2 bases; junction bases not matched to a gene: 5. The germline CDR1 and CDR2 sequences are DFQATT and SNEGSKA (reference sequence).

This TCR derives from a young woman with Graves' hyperthyroidism. This sequence joins TRBV20-1 and TRBJ2-7; 9 nucleotides agree with TRBD2. The sequenced material came from blood. CDR3 in DNA: TGCAGTGCGGCTAGCGGGGAGACCTACGAGCAGTACGTC. As protein: CSAASGETYEQYV.